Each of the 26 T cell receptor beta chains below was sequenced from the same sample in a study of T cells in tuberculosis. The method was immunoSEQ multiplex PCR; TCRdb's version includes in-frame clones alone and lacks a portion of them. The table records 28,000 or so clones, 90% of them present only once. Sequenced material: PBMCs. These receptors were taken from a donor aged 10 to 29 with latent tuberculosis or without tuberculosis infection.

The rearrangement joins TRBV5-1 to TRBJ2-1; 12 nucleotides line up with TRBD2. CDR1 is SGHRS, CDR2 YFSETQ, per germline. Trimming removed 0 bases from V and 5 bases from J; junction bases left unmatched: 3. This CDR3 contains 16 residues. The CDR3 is CASSLGGLAGNNEQFF. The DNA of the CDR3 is TGCGCCAGCAGCTTGGGCGGACTAGCGGGGAACAATGAGCAGTTCTTC.

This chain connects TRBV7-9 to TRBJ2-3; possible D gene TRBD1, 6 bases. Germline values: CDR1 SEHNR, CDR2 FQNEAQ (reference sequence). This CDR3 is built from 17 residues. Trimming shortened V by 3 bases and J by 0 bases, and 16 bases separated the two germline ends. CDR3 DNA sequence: TGTGCCAGCAGCTTTGACCCCTCTGGGGGCAGCACAGATACGCAGTATTTT. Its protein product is CASSFDPSGGSTDTQYF. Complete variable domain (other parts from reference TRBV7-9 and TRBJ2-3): DTGVSQNPRHKITKRGQNVTFRCDPISEHNRLYWYRQTLGQGPEFLTYFQNEAQLEKSRLLSDRFSAERPKGSFSTLEIQRTEQGDSAMYLCASSFDPSGGSTDTQYFGPGTRLTVL.

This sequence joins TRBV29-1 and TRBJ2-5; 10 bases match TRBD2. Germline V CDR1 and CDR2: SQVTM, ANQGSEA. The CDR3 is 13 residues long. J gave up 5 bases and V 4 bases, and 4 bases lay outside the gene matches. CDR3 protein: CSVVLAGRETQYF. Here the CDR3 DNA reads TGCAGCGTTGTACTAGCGGGAAGGGAGACCCAGTACTTC.

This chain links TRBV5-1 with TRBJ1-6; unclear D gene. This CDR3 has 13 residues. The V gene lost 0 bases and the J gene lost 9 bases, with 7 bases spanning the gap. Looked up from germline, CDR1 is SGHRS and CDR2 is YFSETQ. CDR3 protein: CASSLAFGSPLHF. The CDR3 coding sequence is TGCGCCAGCAGCTTGGCCTTCGGTTCACCCCTCCACTTT. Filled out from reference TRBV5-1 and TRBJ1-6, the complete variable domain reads KAGVTQTPRYLIKTRGQQVTLSCSPISGHRSVSWYQQTPGQGLQFLFEYFSETQRNKGNFPGRFSGRQFSNSRSEMNVSTLELGDSALYLCASSLAFGSPLHFGNGTRLTVT.

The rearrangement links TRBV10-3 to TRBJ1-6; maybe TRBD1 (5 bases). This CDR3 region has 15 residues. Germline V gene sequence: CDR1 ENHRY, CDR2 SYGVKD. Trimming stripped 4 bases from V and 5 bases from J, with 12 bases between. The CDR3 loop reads CAISGDSGNNSPLHF. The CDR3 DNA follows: TGTGCCATCAGTGGAGACAGTGGGAATAATTCACCCCTCCACTTT.

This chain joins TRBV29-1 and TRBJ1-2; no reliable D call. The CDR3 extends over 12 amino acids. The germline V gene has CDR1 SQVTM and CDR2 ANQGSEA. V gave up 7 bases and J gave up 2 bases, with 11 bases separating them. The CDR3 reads CSAAAGNYGYTF. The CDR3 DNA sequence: TGCAGCGCAGCGGCTGGAAACTATGGCTACACCTTC.

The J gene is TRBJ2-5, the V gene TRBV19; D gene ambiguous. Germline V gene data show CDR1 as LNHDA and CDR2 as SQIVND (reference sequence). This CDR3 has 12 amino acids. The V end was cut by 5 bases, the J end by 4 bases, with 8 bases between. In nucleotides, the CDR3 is TGTGCCAGTAGTGGTAGTGGAGAGACCCAGTACTTC. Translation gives CASSGSGETQYF.

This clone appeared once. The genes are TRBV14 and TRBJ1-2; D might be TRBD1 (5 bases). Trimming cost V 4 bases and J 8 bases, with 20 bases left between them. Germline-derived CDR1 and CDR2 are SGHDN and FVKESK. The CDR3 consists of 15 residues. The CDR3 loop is CASSRGRGSGGGYTF. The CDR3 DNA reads TGTGCCAGCAGCCGGGGGAGAGGTTCCGGGGGAGGCTACACCTTC.

CDR3 bases: TGTGCCAGCAGTTCACAGGGTCTCTCTGGAAACACCATATATTTT. The encoded protein is CASSSQGLSGNTIYF. The rearrangement uses TRBV2 and TRBJ1-3; D is perhaps TRBD1 (6 bases). This CDR3 comprises 15 residues. CDR1 is SNHLY and CDR2 is FYNNEI in the germline V gene. V dropped 5 bases and J dropped 0 bases, with 11 bases sitting between them.

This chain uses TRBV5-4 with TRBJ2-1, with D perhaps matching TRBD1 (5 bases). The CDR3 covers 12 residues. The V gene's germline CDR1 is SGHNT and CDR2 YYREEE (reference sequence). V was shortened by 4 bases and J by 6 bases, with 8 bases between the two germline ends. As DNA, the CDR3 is TGTGCCAGCAGCCCAGGGCCCAATGAGCAGTTCTTC. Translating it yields CASSPGPNEQFF.

This chain's CDR3 is CASSHGGRTGELFF. The CDR3, as DNA: TGCGCCAGCAGCCACGGCGGCCGCACCGGGGAGCTGTTTTTT. This chain joins TRBV4-3 and TRBJ2-2, with D uncertain. The CDR3 has 14 residues. V dropped 3 bases and J dropped 4 bases, with 9 bases sitting between them. Per germline, CDR1 LGHNA and CDR2 YSLEER.

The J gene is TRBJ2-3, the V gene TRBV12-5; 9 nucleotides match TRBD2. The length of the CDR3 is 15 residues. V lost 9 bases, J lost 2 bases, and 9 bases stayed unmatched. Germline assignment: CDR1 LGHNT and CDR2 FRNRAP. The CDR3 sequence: CARTIAGASTDTQYF. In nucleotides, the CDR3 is TGTGCTAGAACCATAGCGGGGGCCTCCACAGATACGCAGTATTTT.

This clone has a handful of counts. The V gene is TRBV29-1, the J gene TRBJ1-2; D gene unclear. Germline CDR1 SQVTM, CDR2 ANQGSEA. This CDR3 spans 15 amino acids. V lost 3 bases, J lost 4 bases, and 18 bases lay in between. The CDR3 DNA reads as TGCAGCGTTGAGCTCGTCGGGAAGAAGGGCTATGGCTACACCTTC. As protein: CSVELVGKKGYGYTF.

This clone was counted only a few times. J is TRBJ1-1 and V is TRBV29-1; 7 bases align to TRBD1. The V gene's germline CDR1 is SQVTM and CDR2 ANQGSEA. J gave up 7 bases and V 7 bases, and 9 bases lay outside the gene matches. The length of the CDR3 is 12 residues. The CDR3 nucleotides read TGCAGCGGTGGACAGGTGGGGGATGAAGCTTTCTTT. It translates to CSGGQVGDEAFF. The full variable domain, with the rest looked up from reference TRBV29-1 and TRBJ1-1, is SAVISQKPSRDICQRGTSLTIQCQVDSQVTMMFWYRQQPGQSLTLIATANQGSEATYESGFVIDKFPISRPNLTFSTLTVSNMSPEDSSIYLCSGGQVGDEAFFGQGTRLTVV.

The CDR3 spells CASSLSGAWTEAFF. The CDR3 region has the DNA TGTGCCAGCAGCTTGTCAGGGGCCTGGACTGAAGCTTTCTTT. J is TRBJ1-1 and V is TRBV5-8; the D gene is possibly TRBD1 (6 bases). This CDR3 contains 14 residues. V was clipped by 1 base and J by 5 bases, with 12 bases between them. Germline V lookup: CDR1 SGHTS, CDR2 YDEGEE.

The CDR3 region is CASSLSTVYGYTF. The DNA for the CDR3 is TGTGCCAGCTCATTGTCAACAGTTTATGGCTACACCTTC. The chain combines TRBV18 with TRBJ1-2; D is unresolved. This CDR3 region has 13 residues. V was clipped by 5 bases and J by 5 bases, with 12 bases between them. Germline CDR1 and CDR2: KGHSH and LQKENI.

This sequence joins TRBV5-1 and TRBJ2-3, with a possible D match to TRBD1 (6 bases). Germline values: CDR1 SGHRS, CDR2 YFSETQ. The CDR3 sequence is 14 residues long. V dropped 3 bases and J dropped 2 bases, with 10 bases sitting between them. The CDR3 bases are TGCGCCAGCAGCTCCGGACAGCTCACAGATACGCAGTATTTT. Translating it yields CASSSGQLTDTQYF.

CDR3: CASSSGAVARPQETQYF. The CDR3 region has the DNA TGTGCCAGCAGCTCTGGGGCCGTGGCAAGGCCCCAAGAGACCCAGTACTTC. The V and J genes are TRBV11-1 and TRBJ2-5, with D maybe TRBD1 (5 bases). Germline V gene lookup returns CDR1 SGHAT and CDR2 FQDESV (reference sequence). The CDR3 covers 17 residues. V was clipped by 4 bases and J by 1 base, with 19 bases between them.

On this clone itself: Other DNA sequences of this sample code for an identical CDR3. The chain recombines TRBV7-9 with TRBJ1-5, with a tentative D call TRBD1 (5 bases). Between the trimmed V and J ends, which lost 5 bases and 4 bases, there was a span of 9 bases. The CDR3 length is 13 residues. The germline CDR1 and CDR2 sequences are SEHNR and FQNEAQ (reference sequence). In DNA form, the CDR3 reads TGTGCCAGCAGCACCGGGGGGAATCAGCCCCAGCATTTT. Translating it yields CASSTGGNQPQHF.

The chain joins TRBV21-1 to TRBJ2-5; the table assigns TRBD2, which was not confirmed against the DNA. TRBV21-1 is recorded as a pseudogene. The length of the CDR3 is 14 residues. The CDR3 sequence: CASSRGGRQETQYF. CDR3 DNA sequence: TGTGCCAGCAGCAGGGGGGGACGCCAAGAGACCCAGTACTTC.

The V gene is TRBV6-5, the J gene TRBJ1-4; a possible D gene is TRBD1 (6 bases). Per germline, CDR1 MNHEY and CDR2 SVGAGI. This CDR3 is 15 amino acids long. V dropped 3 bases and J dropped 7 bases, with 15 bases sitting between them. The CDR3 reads CASSYSPGAGEKLFF. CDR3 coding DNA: TGTGCCAGCAGTTATTCCCCAGGGGCCGGTGAAAAACTGTTTTTT.

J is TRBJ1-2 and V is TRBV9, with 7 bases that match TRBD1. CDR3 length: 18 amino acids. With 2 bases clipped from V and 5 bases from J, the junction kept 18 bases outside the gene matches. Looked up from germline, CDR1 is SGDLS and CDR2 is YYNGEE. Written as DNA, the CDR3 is TGTGCCAGCAGCGTGGGGGGAGCAACCGGGACAGCTCGATATGGCTACACCTTC. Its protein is CASSVGGATGTARYGYTF.

In DNA, the CDR3 is TGTGCCAGCAGCTTTGAACAGACTATCTATGGCTACACCTTC. This sequence encodes CASSFEQTIYGYTF. This chain links TRBV5-8 with TRBJ1-2; D not certain. The CDR3 spans 14 residues. V was clipped by 2 bases and J by 4 bases, with 12 bases between them. CDR1 is SGHTS and CDR2 is YDEGEE in the germline V gene.

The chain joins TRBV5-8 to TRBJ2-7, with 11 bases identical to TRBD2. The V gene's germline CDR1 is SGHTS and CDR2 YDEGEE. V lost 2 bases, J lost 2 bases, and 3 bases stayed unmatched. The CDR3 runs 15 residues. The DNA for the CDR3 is TGTGCCAGCAGCTTCCTAGCGGGGGGTCCCTACGAGCAGTACTTC. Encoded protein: CASSFLAGGPYEQYF.

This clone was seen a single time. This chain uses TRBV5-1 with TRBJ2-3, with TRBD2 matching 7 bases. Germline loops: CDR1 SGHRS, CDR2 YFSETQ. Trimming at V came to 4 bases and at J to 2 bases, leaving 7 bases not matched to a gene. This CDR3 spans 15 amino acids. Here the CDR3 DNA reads TGCGCCAGCAGCACCTGGGGGGGACTCACAGATACGCAGTATTTT. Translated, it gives CASSTWGGLTDTQYF.

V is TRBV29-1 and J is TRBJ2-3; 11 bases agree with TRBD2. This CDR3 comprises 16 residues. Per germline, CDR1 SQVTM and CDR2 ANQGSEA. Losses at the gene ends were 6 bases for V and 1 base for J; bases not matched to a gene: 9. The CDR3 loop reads CSVDGLAGGRTDTQYF. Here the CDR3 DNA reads TGCAGCGTCGATGGGCTAGCGGGGGGACGCACAGATACGCAGTATTTT.